A single sample gave rise to the 32 T cell receptor beta chains below, sequenced in a study of blood T cells in healthy people across ages. Primers used in a second PCR of about 7 to 12 cycles were a sample-barcoded 5' primer and a J-beta primer mix. TCRdb reprocessed the 5' RACE reads with MiXCR, giving one entry per CDR3 protein. The sample has 1.8 million or so distinct CDR3 sequences; roughly two fifths are singletons. Sequencing was performed on blood. These receptors originate from a human donor in good health.

The genes are TRBV6-2 or TRBV6-3 and TRBJ1-3, with D possibly TRBD1 on 6 matching bases. This CDR3 has 16 amino acids. CDR1 is MNHEY, CDR2 SVGEGT, per germline. V lost 4 bases and J 0 bases, leaving 13 bases between the germline ends. The CDR3 DNA is TGTGCCAGCAGTTTGCGACAGGAGATCTCTGGAAACACCATATATTTT. Translated: CASSLRQEISGNTIYF.

In its sample, this clonotype was seen a few times. V usage is TRBV10-3 and J usage is TRBJ2-3; 8 bases align to TRBD2. This CDR3 contains 15 residues. V shed 6 bases, J shed 4 bases, and the junction held 9 bases outside the gene matches. CDR1 and CDR2 from the germline V gene are ENHRY and SYGVKD. This chain's CDR3 is CAISLSGEVADTQYF. DNA for the CDR3: TGTGCCATCAGCCTTAGCGGGGAGGTAGCAGATACGCAGTATTTT.

This clonotype was observed a few times. This chain joins TRBV20-1 and TRBJ2-7, with unresolved D. The CDR3 runs to 13 residues. Trimming cost V 0 bases and J 0 bases, with 6 bases left between them. The germline V gene encodes CDR1 DFQATT and CDR2 SNEGSKA (reference sequence). The CDR3 spells CSARDLRSYEQYF. CDR3 nucleotides: TGCAGTGCTAGAGATCTTCGCTCCTACGAGCAGTACTTC.

Notes on this clonotype: Mismatch with germline at one junction end may stem from a read error. The chain uses TRBV4-3 and TRBJ2-1; D could derive from TRBD1 or TRBD2 (6 bases each). This CDR3 spans 19 amino acids. Germline CDR1 reads LGHNA; CDR2 reads YSLEER. The CDR3 nucleotides read TGCGCCAGCAGCCAAGATGATCCCGGGGGCGGGTATTCCTGCAATGAGCAGTTCTTC. It yields the protein CASSQDDPGGGYSCNEQFF.

A few counts support this clonotype. The chain joins TRBV7-2 to TRBJ2-4; 9 nucleotides agree with TRBD1. Germline V gives CDR1 SGHTA, CDR2 FQGNSA. The V and J ends lost 5 bases and 13 bases, in that order; junction bases with no gene match: 24. This CDR3 spans 18 amino acids. The CDR3 region is CASSPPVPDRGYGNEQYF. CDR3 in DNA: TGTGCCAGCAGCCCACCGGTCCCGGACAGGGGTTATGGCAATGAGCAGTACTTC.

This chain joins TRBV6-2 or TRBV6-3 and TRBJ2-4; perhaps TRBD1 as D (8 bases). This CDR3 is built from 15 residues. Trimming left V 7 bases short and J 13 bases short, with 26 bases between. Germline V CDR1 and CDR2: MNHEY, SVGEGT. The CDR3 sequence is CASTRQGRVHNEQYF. The CDR3 DNA follows: TGTGCCAGCACCAGACAGGGGAGGGTTCATAATGAGCAGTACTTC.

The genes are TRBV12-3 or TRBV12-4 and TRBJ2-6; D is ambiguous. Deletions cut 3 bases from V and 0 bases from J, with 15 bases between. CDR3 size: 18 residues. The CDR3 loop reads CASSLPRAAPSGANVLTF. The CDR3 DNA is TGTGCCAGCAGTTTGCCCCGGGCGGCTCCCTCTGGGGCCAACGTCCTGACTTTC.

This clonotype was counted ten times or more. The chain carries TRBV20-1 and TRBJ2-3; D is unclear. Germline CDR1 DFQATT, CDR2 SNEGSKA (reference sequence). Trimming cost V 5 bases and J 2 bases, with 17 bases left between them. The CDR3 is made up of 15 amino acids. In DNA, the CDR3 is TGCAGTGCTCGCCCATCGGTGGGGAACACAGATACGCAGTATTTT. Residues: CSARPSVGNTDTQYF.

This rearrangement joins TRBV7-2 to TRBJ1-5; 10 nucleotides line up with TRBD1. The CDR3 runs to 16 residues. Looked up from germline, CDR1 is SGHTA and CDR2 is FQGNSA. With 5 bases clipped from V and 7 bases from J, the junction kept 11 bases outside the gene matches. CDR3 residues: CASSQTTGGFKQPQHF. CDR3 sequence (DNA): TGTGCCAGCAGCCAAACGACAGGGGGCTTCAAGCAGCCCCAGCATTTT.

This clonotype was recorded many times. This chain links TRBV7-2 with TRBJ1-6; D perhaps matches TRBD1 (6 bases). Germline assignment: CDR1 SGHTA and CDR2 FQGNSA. The CDR3 is 19 amino acids. V gave up 1 base and J gave up 4 bases, with 20 bases separating them. The CDR3 sequence is CASSLGTGNTIGYNSPLHF. The DNA of the CDR3 is TGTGCCAGCAGCTTAGGAACAGGGAATACGATAGGGTATAATTCACCCCTCCACTTT. Full variable domain (remainder filled in from reference TRBV7-2 and TRBJ1-6): GAGVSQSPSNKVTEKGKDVELRCDPISGHTALYWYRQSLGQGLEFLIYFQGNSAPDKSGLPSDRFSAERTGGSVSTLTIQRTQQEDSAVYLCASSLGTGNTIGYNSPLHFGNGTRLTVT.

This clonotype was detected only a few times. CDR3: CASSPLPTEYNEQFF. The CDR3 bases are TGTGCCAGCAGCCCCCTTCCGACTGAATACAATGAGCAGTTCTTC. This chain connects TRBV6-5 to TRBJ2-1, with D unresolved. V was pared by 6 bases and J by 4 bases, with 16 bases between. This CDR3 spans 15 amino acids. The germline gives CDR1 MNHEY, CDR2 SVGAGI.

The CDR3: CASSPQGDSSTDTQYF. The CDR3 DNA follows: TGTGCCAGCAGCCCACAGGGTGACTCTAGCACAGATACGCAGTATTTT. The chain links TRBV7-2 to TRBJ2-3; perhaps TRBD1 as D (6 bases). Per germline, CDR1 SGHTA and CDR2 FQGNSA. The CDR3 is 16 residues long. V lost 5 bases and J lost 0, with 15 bases in between. Drawing the rest from reference TRBV7-2 and TRBJ2-3, the complete variable domain is GAGVSQSPSNKVTEKGKDVELRCDPISGHTALYWYRQSLGQGLEFLIYFQGNSAPDKSGLPSDRFSAERTGGSVSTLTIQRTQQEDSAVYLCASSPQGDSSTDTQYFGPGTRLTVL.

The CDR3 coding sequence is TGTGCCAGCAGCTTAGGGAGGCTTTCCGTGGGAGAGACCCAGTACTTC. Protein: CASSLGRLSVGETQYF. The rearrangement links TRBV11-2 to TRBJ2-5; weak D call: TRBD2 (5 bases). Trimming pared 1 base from V and 4 bases from J, leaving 16 bases between. The CDR3 is 16 residues long. The V gene's germline CDR1 is SGHAT and CDR2 FQNNGV. Filled out from reference TRBV11-2 and TRBJ2-5, the complete variable domain reads EAGVAQSPRYKIIEKRQSVAFWCNPISGHATLYWYQQILGQGPKLLIQFQNNGVVDDSQLPKDRFSAERLKGVDSTLKIQPAKLEDSAVYLCASSLGRLSVGETQYFGPGTRLLVL.

The CDR3 loop is CASSLNGPDTDTQYF. CDR3 sequence (DNA): TGTGCCAGCAGCTTGAACGGACCCGACACAGATACGCAGTATTTT. This chain connects TRBV5-5 to TRBJ2-3; no definite D call. This CDR3 region has 15 residues. Germline V CDR1 and CDR2: SGHKS, YYEKEE (reference sequence). Trimming took off 1 base at V and 2 bases at J, with 11 bases between the two ends.

On this clonotype: Given the absence of the conserved phenylalanine or tryptophan at the CDR3 end, a read error is likely. This chain joins TRBV6-2 or TRBV6-3 and TRBJ2-5, with D unresolved. Germline V gives CDR1 MNHEY, CDR2 SVGEGT. The CDR3 has 14 residues. Deletions cut 5 bases from V and 1 base from J, with 11 bases between. CDR3: CASSNGRSQETQYL. CDR3 DNA sequence: TGTGCCAGCAGTAACGGACGGTCCCAAGAGACCCAGTACTTG.

The chain links TRBV6-6 to TRBJ1-2; D is undetermined. Germline V gene sequence: CDR1 MNHNY, CDR2 SVGAGI (reference sequence). The CDR3 runs 12 residues. Trimming took off 5 bases at V and 6 bases at J, with 10 bases between the two ends. CDR3 DNA: TGTGCCAGCAGTGGAGGGATACATGGCTACACCTTC. Translated, it gives CASSGGIHGYTF.

The chain joins TRBV10-3 to TRBJ2-5, with 7 bases fitting TRBD1. The J call may be incorrect, as the DNA end agrees better with TRBJ2-7. The CDR3 runs to 14 residues. Germline V gives CDR1 ENHRY, CDR2 SYGVKD. CDR3 in DNA: TGTGCCATCAGTGAGTCGAACAGGGGAAGCGAGCAGTACTTC. It yields the protein CAISESNRGSEQYF.

V is TRBV7-2 and J is TRBJ1-2; possible D gene TRBD1, 6 bases. Germline V gene data show CDR1 as SGHTA and CDR2 as FQGNSA. V was pared by 1 base and J by 8 bases, with 23 bases between. The CDR3 spans 17 residues. The CDR3 reads CASSLDVGGRRSGGYTF. The CDR3 DNA reads TGTGCCAGCAGCTTAGATGTCGGGGGGCGACGTTCTGGCGGCTACACCTTC.

The chain carries TRBV4-2 and TRBJ2-3; tentative D call: TRBD2 (7 bases). This CDR3 has 20 amino acids. V gave up 4 bases and J gave up 3 bases, with 29 bases separating them. The germline gives CDR1 LGHNA, CDR2 YNFKEQ. The CDR3 is CASSRRRTGGSQVTTDTQYF. The CDR3 region has the DNA TGTGCCAGCAGCCGCCGGCGGACGGGGGGCTCCCAGGTCACAACAGATACGCAGTATTTT.

This chain connects TRBV7-3 to TRBJ2-3, with D perhaps TRBD1 or TRBD2 (5 bases each). Germline CDR1 reads SGHTA; CDR2 reads FQGTGA. V was cut by 5 bases and J by 2 bases, with 23 bases left in between. CDR3 length: 18 residues. Written as DNA, the CDR3 is TGTGCCAGCAGCCCCCGCCCGGGACGAGCGGACGTCACAGATACGCAGTATTTT. Its protein product is CASSPRPGRADVTDTQYF.

This clonotype appeared a few times. J is TRBJ2-7 and V is TRBV28; a weak D match, TRBD1 (5 bases). There are 12 residues in the CDR3. Germline loops: CDR1 MDHEN, CDR2 SYDVKM. Trimming took off 6 bases at V and 4 bases at J, with 10 bases between the two ends. The CDR3 region has the DNA TGTGCCAGCAGCAAGGACATTTACGAGCAGTACTTC. Translating gives CASSKDIYEQYF.

The gene calls are TRBV4-2 and TRBJ2-1; D remains ambiguous. CDR3 length: 16 residues. Trimming took 2 bases from V and 3 from J, leaving 14 bases between them. Germline lookup yields CDR1 LGHNA and CDR2 YNFKEQ. The CDR3 sequence: CASSQKISGLYNEQFF. The CDR3 region has the DNA TGTGCCAGCAGCCAAAAGATTTCGGGTCTCTACAATGAGCAGTTCTTC.

V and J are TRBV20-1 and TRBJ1-4, with 8 bases fitting TRBD1. The CDR3 loop spans 18 amino acids. The V and J ends lost 6 bases and 5 bases, in that order; junction bases with no gene match: 20. Looked up from germline, CDR1 is DFQATT and CDR2 is SNEGSKA (reference sequence). The CDR3 loop is CSAIELPGQVSQNEKLFF. The CDR3 nucleotides are TGCAGTGCAATTGAGCTTCCGGGACAGGTCTCCCAAAATGAAAAACTGTTTTTT.

The chain has TRBV13 and TRBJ1-1, with no clear D. Germline V CDR1 and CDR2: PRHDT, FYEKMQ (reference sequence). The CDR3 is 12 amino acids. The V end lost 1 base, the J end lost 8 bases, and 8 bases lay between the germline ends. CDR3 bases: TGTGCCAGCAGCTTAGCCCAGTCAGAAGCTTTCTTT. It codes for CASSLAQSEAFF.

This rearrangement joins TRBV5-1 to TRBJ1-2; D ambiguous. V shed 3 bases and J shed 0 bases, with 9 bases lying between them. The CDR3 totals 14 residues. Germline values: CDR1 SGHRS, CDR2 YFSETQ. The CDR3 region has the DNA TGCGCCAGCAGCTCGGGCGAGACTAACTATGGCTACACCTTC. It translates to CASSSGETNYGYTF.

In this sample, this clonotype turned up a few times. The chain carries TRBV18 and TRBJ1-2, with D perhaps TRBD1 (5 bases). The ends were cut back, 3 bases at V and 6 bases at J, with 17 bases in the middle. The CDR3 has 15 amino acids. The V gene's germline CDR1 is KGHSH and CDR2 LQKENI. The CDR3 DNA reads TGTGCCAGCTCACCCTCAGGGCCGGGATTAAATGGCTACACCTTC. This sequence encodes CASSPSGPGLNGYTF.

This chain links TRBV7-2 with TRBJ1-6; TRBD1 matches 7 bases. Germline values: CDR1 SGHTA, CDR2 FQGNSA. The ends lost 1 base at V and 10 bases at J; junction bases unmatched: 7. This CDR3 has 15 amino acids. The CDR3 DNA reads as TGTGCCAGCAGCTTAGGCGGAAGGGGGCAGTCACCCCTCCACTTT. This translates into CASSLGGRGQSPLHF. The full variable domain, in which reference TRBV7-2 and TRBJ1-6 provide the parts outside the CDR3, is GAGVSQSPSNKVTEKGKDVELRCDPISGHTALYWYRQSLGQGLEFLIYFQGNSAPDKSGLPSDRFSAERTGGSVSTLTIQRTQQEDSAVYLCASSLGGRGQSPLHFGNGTRLTVT.

This clonotype was recorded at least ten times. The chain links TRBV6-5 to TRBJ2-1; D is unclear. CDR1 is MNHEY and CDR2 is SVGAGI in the germline V gene. The CDR3 is 13 residues long. The V end was cut by 3 bases, the J end by 4 bases, with 7 bases between. The CDR3, as DNA: TGTGCCAGCAGTTATTCCCCTTACAATGAGCAGTTCTTC. Translated: CASSYSPYNEQFF.

This clonotype was seen once. Its ends do not fully match the called genes, so a read error is possible. This chain joins TRBV15 and TRBJ2-7; D is perhaps TRBD1 (6 bases). Near its end, the DNA agrees better with TRBJ2-5, so the J call may be wrong. The V gene's germline CDR1 is LNHNV and CDR2 YYDKDF (reference sequence). CDR3 length: 16 amino acids. In nucleotides, the CDR3 is TGTACCACCAGCAGAGGGGGTGCAGGCCCTTGGGAGACCCAGTACTTC. Protein sequence: CTTSRGGAGPWETQYF.

The table lists this clonotype with a count of one. CDR3 in DNA: TGCGCCAGCACCTGGGACAATTATAACTATGGCTACACCTTC. Translation gives CASTWDNYNYGYTF. The V call is TRBV5-1, the J call TRBJ1-2, with D possibly TRBD1 on 6 matching bases. This CDR3 comprises 14 residues. Germline assignment: CDR1 SGHRS and CDR2 YFSETQ. The V gene lost 6 bases and the J gene lost 1 base, with 13 bases spanning the gap. Variable domain in full (rest from reference TRBV5-1 and TRBJ1-2): KAGVTQTPRYLIKTRGQQVTLSCSPISGHRSVSWYQQTPGQGLQFLFEYFSETQRNKGNFPGRFSGRQFSNSRSEMNVSTLELGDSALYLCASTWDNYNYGYTFGSGTRLTVV.

As for this clonotype: An end of the junction differs from the germline gene, which may be a read error. The J gene is TRBJ2-4, the V gene TRBV7-6; 10 positions agree with TRBD2. The CDR3 loop spans 15 amino acids. From germline, CDR1 is SGHVS and CDR2 FNYEAQ. CDR3 coding DNA: TGTGCCTGCAGCTTTAGCGGGGGGCTCTACAATGAGCAGTACTTC. Translation gives CACSFSGGLYNEQYF.

This clonotype was detected a few times. The V gene is TRBV15, the J gene TRBJ2-3; D might be TRBD1 (7 bases). Looked up from germline, CDR1 is LNHNV and CDR2 is YYDKDF (reference sequence). The CDR3 is 17 amino acids. Trimming pared 0 bases from V and 2 bases from J, leaving 15 bases between. The CDR3 bases are TGTGCCACCAGCAGAGATCTCGCGGGACAGCTCACAGATACGCAGTATTTT. It codes for CATSRDLAGQLTDTQYF.